These 8 T cell receptor beta chains were all obtained from the same sample, sequenced in a study of blood T cell repertoires in COVID-19. Sequenced by immunoSEQ multiplex PCR; TCRdb stores in-frame clones only, minus some. The sample has about 190,000 clones, about 81% seen once; the top ten hold about an eighth. Sequenced sample: peripheral blood. The source is a man aged 25-40 years with active or convalescent COVID-19.

The chain carries TRBV7-9 and TRBJ2-1; TRBD2 aligns across 8 bases. This CDR3 comprises 16 residues. The junction had 6 bases not matched to a gene; V was cut back by 4 bases and J by 1 base. Germline assignment: CDR1 SEHNR and CDR2 FQNEAQ (reference sequence). Written as DNA, the CDR3 is TGTGCCAGCAGCTATGGGTTAGCGGGATCCTACAATGAGCAGTTCTTC. Translating gives CASSYGLAGSYNEQFF.

The chain has TRBV13 and TRBJ2-1, with D possibly matching TRBD2 (5 bases). This CDR3 has 13 residues. The germline gives CDR1 PRHDT, CDR2 FYEKMQ (reference sequence). Trimming took 3 bases from V and 2 from J, leaving 5 bases between them. The CDR3 region has the DNA TGTGCCAGCAGCTTCGGGACCTACAATGAGCAGTTCTTC. Its translation: CASSFGTYNEQFF.

This sequence joins TRBV19 and TRBJ1-5; 8 bases fit TRBD1. CDR3 size: 16 residues. Germline assignment: CDR1 LNHDA and CDR2 SQIVND (reference sequence). V was clipped by 5 bases and J by 0 bases; unmatched bases: 6. CDR3 sequence (DNA): TGTGCCAGTAGTTTCGGACAGGGCAATAGCAATCAGCCCCAGCATTTT. This sequence encodes CASSFGQGNSNQPQHF. Filled out from reference TRBV19 and TRBJ1-5, the complete variable domain reads DGGITQSPKYLFRKEGQNVTLSCEQNLNHDAMYWYRQDPGQGLRLIYYSQIVNDFQKGDIAEGYSVSREKKESFPLTVTSAQKNPTAFYLCASSFGQGNSNQPQHFGDGTRLSIL.

The rearrangement joins TRBV10-1 to TRBJ1-3, with 10 bases matching TRBD1. The germline gives CDR1 WNHNN, CDR2 SYGVQD (reference sequence). V was pared by 4 bases and J by 0 bases, with 12 bases of the junction left unmatched. This CDR3 region has 19 residues. CDR3 sequence: CASSGTGTGVFPSGNTIYF. The CDR3 DNA is TGCGCCAGCAGTGGCACCGGGACAGGGGTCTTCCCCTCTGGAAACACCATATATTTT.

V usage is TRBV14 and J usage is TRBJ1-2; TRBD1 matches at 10 bases. Trimming took 2 bases from V and 8 from J; bases not matched to a gene: 8. The CDR3 has 15 residues. CDR1 SGHDN and CDR2 FVKESK come from the germline V gene. CDR3 nucleotide sequence: TGTGCCAGCAGCCAAAGACAGGGGGCGACGGGAGGCTACACCTTC. This sequence encodes CASSQRQGATGGYTF.

The V gene is TRBV4-1, the J gene TRBJ1-6; 7 bases are a match to TRBD1. The V and J ends lost 5 bases and 6 bases, in that order; junction bases with no gene match: 7. The CDR3 is made up of 15 amino acids. CDR1 is MGHRA and CDR2 is YSYEKL in the germline V gene. The CDR3 nucleotides read TGCGCCAGCAGCATCCGGGACAGATTTAATTCACCCCTCCACTTT. As protein: CASSIRDRFNSPLHF.

The rearrangement links TRBV4-1 to TRBJ2-7, with 7 bases fitting TRBD2. Per germline, CDR1 MGHRA and CDR2 YSYEKL. This CDR3 is 18 amino acids long. With V trimmed by 4 bases and J by 0 bases, 15 bases remained unmatched. CDR3 nucleotide sequence: TGCGCCAGCAGCCCGCAAGGAACGAAGCGGGACTCCTCCTACGAGCAGTACTTC. Translating gives CASSPQGTKRDSSYEQYF.

The V and J genes are TRBV2 and TRBJ1-5; 8 bases align to TRBD1. This CDR3 spans 16 amino acids. With 8 bases clipped from V and 0 bases from J, the junction kept 9 bases outside the gene matches. Germline assignment: CDR1 SNHLY and CDR2 FYNNEI. The CDR3 loop reads CASQGQGVYSNQPQHF. DNA of the CDR3: TGTGCCAGCCAAGGACAGGGTGTATATAGCAATCAGCCCCAGCATTTT.